This T cell receptor beta chain emerged from a study of Tregs in tolerant kidney transplant recipients. Study results and limitations: Biological reproducibility was not directly addressed, but technical replication error appeared minimal.

The assay was immunoSEQ multiplex PCR, and TCRdb's table has in-frame clones only and misses some. Of around 98,000 clones listed, 80% to 95% are singletons. V was pared by 0 bases and J by 2 bases, with 2 bases of the junction left unmatched. Germline V CDR1 and CDR2: LNHNV, YYDKDF (reference sequence). The CDR3 is 16 residues long. Concerning this clone itself: Its cognate antigen is unknown.

The receptor comes from a human donor who received a combined kidney and bone marrow transplant. The sample here was CD4+ T cells from blood, taken before the transplant. V usage is TRBV15 and J usage is TRBJ2-1; 9 nucleotides line up with TRBD2. In DNA, the CDR3 is TGTGCCACCAGCAGAGAGGGCGGGGGGGCCTACAATGAGCAGTTCTTC. Translation: CATSREGGGAYNEQFF.